The next 19 T cell receptor beta chains were all read from a single sample in a study of OX40 agonist ivuxolimab in advanced cancers. TCRdb's copy holds only in-frame clones and misses some; the assay was immunoSEQ multiplex PCR. This repertoire shows about 45,000 clones, about 88% found once; its top ten account for approximately 13%. The sample was CD4+ or CD8+ T cells sorted from blood, taken in a trial of the OX40 agonist ivuxolimab. These receptors originate from an adult with an advanced solid tumor such as melanoma, head and neck, liver or kidney cancer.

This clone was seen once. The genes are TRBV5-1 and TRBJ2-1; D is perhaps TRBD2 (6 bases). Trimming stripped 0 bases from V and 6 bases from J, with 13 bases between. The V gene's germline CDR1 is SGHRS and CDR2 YFSETQ. CDR3 length: 15 residues. The CDR3 DNA follows: TGCGCCAGCAGCTTGGTGGGGGGAGTGGGCAATGAGCAGTTCTTC. Protein: CASSLVGGVGNEQFF.

The chain combines TRBV30 with TRBJ1-2, with D unresolved. V was cut by 3 bases and J by 4 bases, with 15 bases left in between. This CDR3 has 14 amino acids. Germline V CDR1 and CDR2: GTSNPN, SVGIG (reference sequence). CDR3 sequence (DNA): TGTGCCTGGAGCGGGGAGGCGCGTAGCTATGGCTACACCTTC. It is translated as CAWSGEARSYGYTF. Supplemented by reference TRBV30 and TRBJ1-2, the full variable domain reads SQTIHQWPATLVQPVGSPLSLECTVEGTSNPNLYWYRQAAGRGLQLLFYSVGIGQISSEVPQNLSASRPQDRQFILSSKKLLLSDSGFYLCAWSGEARSYGYTFGSGTRLTVV.

The chain uses TRBV28 and TRBJ1-1; no reliable D call. The CDR3 sequence is 11 residues long. Trimming pared 10 bases from V and 1 base from J, leaving 7 bases between. CDR1 and CDR2 from the germline V gene are MDHEN and SYDVKM. This chain's CDR3 is CATEGNTEAFF. CDR3 sequence (DNA): TGTGCCACCGAGGGGAACACTGAAGCTTTCTTT.

Only a few counts were recorded for this clone. The chain joins TRBV27 to TRBJ2-1; perhaps TRBD2 as D (5 bases). CDR3 length equals 14 residues. Trimming took 6 bases from V and 4 from J, leaving 13 bases between them. Germline CDR1 and CDR2: MNHEY and SMNVEV (reference sequence). The CDR3 sequence is CASSPSGNYNEQFF. CDR3 coding DNA: TGTGCCAGCAGCCCAAGCGGAAATTACAATGAGCAGTTCTTC.

This chain connects TRBV28 to TRBJ1-2; TRBD1 might be the D (5 bases). The CDR3 has 13 residues. Deletions cut 8 bases from V and 4 bases from J, with 14 bases between. Germline CDR1 is MDHEN and CDR2 is SYDVKM. CDR3 in DNA: TGTGCCAGCTCGGCCAGGGTGCCCTATGGCTACACCTTC. This sequence encodes CASSARVPYGYTF.

The table lists this clone with a count of one. This chain connects TRBV14 to TRBJ2-1; D may correspond to TRBD1 or TRBD2 (5 bases each). The CDR3 spans 17 residues. Germline V gives CDR1 SGHDN, CDR2 FVKESK. V lost 1 base, J lost 9 bases, and 22 bases lay in between. CDR3: CASSQGWGRAKVGEQFF. CDR3 nucleotide sequence: TGTGCCAGCAGCCAAGGGTGGGGACGGGCTAAAGTTGGTGAGCAGTTCTTC. The entire variable domain, with the rest obtained from reference TRBV14 and TRBJ2-1, is as follows: EAGVTQFPSHSVIEKGQTVTLRCDPISGHDNLYWYRRVMGKEIKFLLHFVKESKQDESGMPNNRFLAERTGGTYSTLKVQPAELEDSGVYFCASSQGWGRAKVGEQFFGPGTRLTVL.

A few counts support this clone. This sequence joins TRBV2 and TRBJ2-2, with unresolved D. V was pared by 4 bases and J by 2 bases, with 8 bases between. The V gene's germline CDR1 is SNHLY and CDR2 FYNNEI. This CDR3 has 14 residues. This CDR3 is CASSAGVNTGELFF. The CDR3 DNA follows: TGTGCCAGCAGTGCTGGGGTCAACACCGGGGAGCTGTTTTTT.

The chain employs TRBV28 and TRBJ2-3; 10 nucleotides align to TRBD2. Losses at the gene ends were 4 bases for V and 2 bases for J; bases not matched to a gene: 6. Germline CDR1 reads MDHEN; CDR2 reads SYDVKM. The CDR3 extends over 16 amino acids. The CDR3 sequence: CASSSLLAGVTDTQYF. The CDR3 bases are TGTGCCAGCAGTTCTCTTCTAGCGGGAGTCACAGATACGCAGTATTTT. The full variable domain, rest sourced from reference TRBV28 and TRBJ2-3, is DVKVTQSSRYLVKRTGEKVFLECVQDMDHENMFWYRQDPGLGLRLIYFSYDVKMKEKGDIPEGYSVSREKKERFSLILESASTNQTSMYLCASSSLLAGVTDTQYFGPGTRLTVL.

The V gene is TRBV5-6, the J gene TRBJ2-7, with D perhaps matching TRBD1 or TRBD2 (5 bases each). Germline V gene lookup returns CDR1 SGHDT and CDR2 YYEEEE. V dropped 3 bases and J dropped 7 bases, with 11 bases sitting between them. CDR3 length equals 12 residues. CDR3 sequence: CASSSQWGEQYF. For the CDR3, the DNA is TGTGCCAGCAGCTCACAATGGGGGGAGCAGTACTTC.

This clone has a single count. The gene calls are TRBV2 and TRBJ2-2; TRBD2 is a possible D gene (5 bases). The V gene's germline CDR1 is SNHLY and CDR2 FYNNEI. CDR3 size: 15 residues. Trimming left V 2 bases short and J 6 bases short, with 13 bases between. The DNA for the CDR3 is TGTGCCAGCAGTGAATTCGGGGTGGTGGCCGGGGAGCTGTTTTTT. Amino acids: CASSEFGVVAGELFF. The whole variable domain, filled in from reference TRBV2 and TRBJ2-2, reads EPEVTQTPSHQVTQMGQEVILRCVPISNHLYFYWYRQILGQKVEFLVSFYNNEISEKSEIFDDQFSVERPDGSNFTLKIRSTKLEDSAMYFCASSEFGVVAGELFFGEGSRLTVL.

The chain joins TRBV4-3 to TRBJ2-7; TRBD1 might be the D (6 bases). The CDR3 runs 14 residues. Germline V gene sequence: CDR1 LGHNA, CDR2 YSLEER. The V and J ends lost 3 bases and 2 bases respectively, with 11 bases between them. The CDR3 region has the DNA TGCGCCAGCAGCCACGTTACAGGGCCCTACGAGCAGTACTTC. This codes for CASSHVTGPYEQYF.

This chain uses TRBV6-5 with TRBJ1-4; D remains unclear. The CDR3 spans 14 residues. Trimming left V 0 bases short and J 4 bases short, with 6 bases between. The germline V gene has CDR1 MNHEY and CDR2 SVGAGI. The CDR3 sequence is CASSYSMINEKLFF. In nucleotides, the CDR3 is TGTGCCAGCAGTTACTCGATGATTAATGAAAAACTGTTTTTT.

The chain couples TRBV11-1 to TRBJ2-1, with 12 bases aligning to TRBD2. The J segment lost 6 bases and the V segment lost 4 bases, leaving 7 bases of the junction unmatched. CDR1 SGHAT and CDR2 FQDESV come from the germline V gene (reference sequence). CDR3 length: 16 residues. The DNA for the CDR3 is TGTGCCAGCAGCTCCACTCTAGCGGGAGGGTCCAATGAGCAGTTCTTC. It codes for CASSSTLAGGSNEQFF.

This chain uses TRBV6-1 with TRBJ2-3; no firm D call. Germline CDR1 is MNHNS and CDR2 is SASEGT. Trimming took off 5 bases at V and 7 bases at J, with 13 bases between the two ends. This CDR3 is 13 amino acids long. CDR3 nucleotides: TGTGCCAGCAGTCCCTCTTTCATGAATACGCAGTATTTT. Encoded protein: CASSPSFMNTQYF.

The chain uses TRBV5-4 and TRBJ2-7, with 11 positions matching TRBD2. The trim removed 0 bases at V and 7 bases at J, leaving 6 bases unmatched. The germline gives CDR1 SGHNT, CDR2 YYREEE (reference sequence). This CDR3 contains 15 residues. DNA of the CDR3: TGTGCCAGCAGCTTGGTAGCGGGAGGGCCGGGTGAGCAGTACTTC. It is translated as CASSLVAGGPGEQYF.

In DNA, the CDR3 is TGTGCCAGCAGTGAAGTGCAGCCCCAGCATTTT. Protein: CASSEVQPQHF. The chain recombines TRBV6-1 with TRBJ1-5; D remains unclear. The CDR3 consists of 11 residues. Trimming removed 1 base from V and 7 bases from J, with 2 bases in between. Germline assignment: CDR1 MNHNS and CDR2 SASEGT.

The gene calls are TRBV10-2 and TRBJ2-7; TRBD2 aligns across 10 bases. V was clipped by 6 bases and J by 4 bases; unmatched bases: 15. The CDR3 runs to 17 residues. Germline V gene lookup returns CDR1 WSHSY and CDR2 SAAADI. CDR3 coding DNA: TGCGCCAGCAGGCGGACTAGCGGTGAAACCGGGAGGTACGAGCAGTACTTC. Its translation is CASRRTSGETGRYEQYF.

This rearrangement joins TRBV29-1 to TRBJ1-1; a weak D match, TRBD1 (5 bases). Deletions cut 6 bases from V and 4 bases from J, with 12 bases between. Germline values: CDR1 SQVTM, CDR2 ANQGSEA. This CDR3 contains 12 residues. CDR3 sequence (DNA): TGCAGCGTACGGGACGCCACCACTGAAGCTTTCTTT. Its translation: CSVRDATTEAFF. Supplemented by reference TRBV29-1 and TRBJ1-1, the full variable domain reads SAVISQKPSRDICQRGTSLTIQCQVDSQVTMMFWYRQQPGQSLTLIATANQGSEATYESGFVIDKFPISRPNLTFSTLTVSNMSPEDSSIYLCSVRDATTEAFFGQGTRLTVV.

The V call is TRBV4-2, the J call TRBJ2-2; 11 bases align to TRBD2. From germline, CDR1 is LGHNA and CDR2 YNFKEQ. V shed 8 bases, J shed 8 bases, and the junction held 10 bases outside the gene matches. This CDR3 is 15 amino acids long. In DNA form, the CDR3 reads TGTGCCAGCCGACCACTAGCGGGAGAGGGTGGGGAGCTGTTTTTT. Amino acids: CASRPLAGEGGELFF.